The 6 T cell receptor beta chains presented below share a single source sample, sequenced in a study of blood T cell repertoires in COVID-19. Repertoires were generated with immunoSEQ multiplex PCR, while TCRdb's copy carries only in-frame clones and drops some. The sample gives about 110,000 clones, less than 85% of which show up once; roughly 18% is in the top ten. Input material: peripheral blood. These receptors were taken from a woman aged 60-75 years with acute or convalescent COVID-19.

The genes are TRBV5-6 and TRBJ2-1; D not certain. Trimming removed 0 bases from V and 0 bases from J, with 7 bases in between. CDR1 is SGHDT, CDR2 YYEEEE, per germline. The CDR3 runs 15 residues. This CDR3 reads CASSLDTGSYNEQFF. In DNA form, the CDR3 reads TGTGCCAGCAGCTTGGACACGGGCTCCTACAATGAGCAGTTCTTC.

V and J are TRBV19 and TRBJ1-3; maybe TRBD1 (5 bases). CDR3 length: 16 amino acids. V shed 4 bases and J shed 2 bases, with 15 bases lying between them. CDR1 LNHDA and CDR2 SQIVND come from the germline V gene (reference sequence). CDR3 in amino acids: CASSTRRGGAGNTIYF. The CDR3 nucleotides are TGTGCCAGTAGTACCAGACGGGGAGGGGCTGGAAACACCATATATTTT. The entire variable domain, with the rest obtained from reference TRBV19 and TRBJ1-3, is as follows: DGGITQSPKYLFRKEGQNVTLSCEQNLNHDAMYWYRQDPGQGLRLIYYSQIVNDFQKGDIAEGYSVSREKKESFPLTVTSAQKNPTAFYLCASSTRRGGAGNTIYFGEGSWLTVV.

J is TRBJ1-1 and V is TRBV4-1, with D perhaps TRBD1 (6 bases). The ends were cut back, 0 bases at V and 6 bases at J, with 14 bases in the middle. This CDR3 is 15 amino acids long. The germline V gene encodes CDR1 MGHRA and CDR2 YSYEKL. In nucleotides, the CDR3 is TGCGCCAGCAGCCAAGAACGAATACAGGGTGCTGAAGCTTTCTTT. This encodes CASSQERIQGAEAFF.

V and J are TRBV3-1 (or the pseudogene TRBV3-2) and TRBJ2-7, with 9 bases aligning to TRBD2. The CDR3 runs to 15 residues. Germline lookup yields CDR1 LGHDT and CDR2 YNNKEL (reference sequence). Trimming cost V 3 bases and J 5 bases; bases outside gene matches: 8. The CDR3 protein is CASSHRGTSPHEQYF. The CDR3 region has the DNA TGTGCCAGCAGCCACCGCGGGACTAGCCCTCACGAGCAGTACTTC.

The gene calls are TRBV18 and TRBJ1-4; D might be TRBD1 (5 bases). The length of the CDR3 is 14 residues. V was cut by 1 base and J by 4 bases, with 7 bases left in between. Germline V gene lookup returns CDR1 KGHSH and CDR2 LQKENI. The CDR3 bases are TGTGCCAGCTCACCACGACAGTTTAATGAAAAACTGTTTTTT. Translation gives CASSPRQFNEKLFF.

CDR3 bases: TGTGCCAGCAGCGGCAGGGCCTCCTACAATGAGCAGTTCTTC. Its translation: CASSGRASYNEQFF. The chain joins TRBV9 to TRBJ2-1; TRBD1 is a possible D gene (5 bases). V was trimmed by 3 bases and J by 0 bases, leaving 7 bases between them. Germline CDR1 reads SGDLS; CDR2 reads YYNGEE. The CDR3 sequence is 14 residues long. The full variable domain, rest sourced from reference TRBV9 and TRBJ2-1, is DSGVTQTPKHLITATGQRVTLRCSPRSGDLSVYWYQQSLDQGLQFLIQYYNGEERAKGNILERFSAQQFPDLHSELNLSSLELGDSALYFCASSGRASYNEQFFGPGTRLTVL.